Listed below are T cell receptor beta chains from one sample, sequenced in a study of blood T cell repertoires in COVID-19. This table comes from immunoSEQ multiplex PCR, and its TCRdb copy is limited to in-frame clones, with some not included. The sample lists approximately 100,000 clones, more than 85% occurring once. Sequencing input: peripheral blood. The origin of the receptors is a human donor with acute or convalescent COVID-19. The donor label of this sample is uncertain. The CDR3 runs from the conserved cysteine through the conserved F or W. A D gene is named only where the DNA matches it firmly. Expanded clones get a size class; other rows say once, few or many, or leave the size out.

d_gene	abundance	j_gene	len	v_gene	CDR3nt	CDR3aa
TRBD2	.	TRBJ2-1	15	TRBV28	TGTGCCAGCAGACCCGGGACTAGCGGGTTCCATGAGCAGTTCTTC	CASRPGTSGFHEQFF
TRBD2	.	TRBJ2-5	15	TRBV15	TGTGCCACCAGGAACAGACTAGCGACCCGGGAGACCCAGTACTTC	CATRNRLATRETQYF
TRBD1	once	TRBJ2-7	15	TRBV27	TGTGCCAGCAGTTTCACCGGGACAGGGGGGTACGAGCAGTACTTC	CASSFTGTGGYEQYF
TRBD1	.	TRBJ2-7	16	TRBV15	TGTGCCACCAGCAGAGTTAGGACAGGTTGGACCTACGAGCAGTACTTC	CATSRVRTGWTYEQYF
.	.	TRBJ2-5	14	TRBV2	TGTGCCAGCAGCCAGACAACGGGGGTCGGGACCCAGTACTTC	CASSQTTGVGTQYF
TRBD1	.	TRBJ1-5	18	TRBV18	TGTGCCAGCTCACCATCCTTTCCCCGGGACAGGGGCAATCAGCCCCAGCATTTT	CASSPSFPRDRGNQPQHF
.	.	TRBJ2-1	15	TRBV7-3	TGTGCCAGCAGCCCCTCGGGGAGCTCCTACAATGAGCAGTTCTTC	CASSPSGSSYNEQFF
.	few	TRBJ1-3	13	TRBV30	TGTGCCTGGAACAGGGTCTCTGGAAACACCATATATTTT	CAWNRVSGNTIYF
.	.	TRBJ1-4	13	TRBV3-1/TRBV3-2	TGTGCCAGCAGCCAAGCGGGGGTTGAAAAACTGTTTTTT	CASSQAGVEKLFF
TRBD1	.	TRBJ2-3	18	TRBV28	TGTGCCAGCAGTTATGGCGCAGGGGGCCGTTTACATGCAGATACGCAGTATTTT	CASSYGAGGRLHADTQYF
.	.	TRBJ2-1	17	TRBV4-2	TGTGCCAGCAGCCAAGCCCCGGCTAGCGCCCGTTACAATGAGCAGTTCTTC	CASSQAPASARYNEQFF
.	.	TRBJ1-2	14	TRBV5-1	TGCGCCAGCAGCTTGACTGGGGGGGATAAAGGCTACACCTTC	CASSLTGGDKGYTF
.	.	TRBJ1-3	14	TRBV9	TGTGCCAGCAGCGGTTTCAGCTCTGGAAACACCATATATTTT	CASSGFSSGNTIYF
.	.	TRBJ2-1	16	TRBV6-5	TGTGCCAGCAGTAACTGGGGGGGGCAGGGCGCGGGTGAGCAGTTCTTC	CASSNWGGQGAGEQFF
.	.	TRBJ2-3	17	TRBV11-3	TGTGCCAGCAGCTTAGAGTCTGGGGGCGTCAGCACAGATACGCAGTATTTT	CASSLESGGVSTDTQYF
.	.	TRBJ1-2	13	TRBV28	TGTGCCAGCAGTTTAAGGGGCGACTATGGCTACACCTTC	CASSLRGDYGYTF
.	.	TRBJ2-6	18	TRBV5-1	TGCGCCAGCAGCCCACAGGGTTCTCCCGACTCTGGGGCCAACGTCCTGACTTTC	CASSPQGSPDSGANVLTF
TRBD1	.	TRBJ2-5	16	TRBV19	TGTGCCAGTAGTAGCCTCTTCGGACAGGAACAAGAGACCCAGTACTTC	CASSSLFGQEQETQYF
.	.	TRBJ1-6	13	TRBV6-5	TGTGCCAGCTCCAGGACTAAGAATTCACCCCTCCACTTT	CASSRTKNSPLHF
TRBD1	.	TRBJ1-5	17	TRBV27	TGTGCCAGCAGTCCAAAAACAGGGGGCAGGAGCAATCAGCCCCAGCATTTT	CASSPKTGGRSNQPQHF
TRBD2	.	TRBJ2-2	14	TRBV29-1	TGCAGCGGTGGGACGGGAGGCGGAACCGGGGAGCTGTTTTTT	CSGGTGGGTGELFF
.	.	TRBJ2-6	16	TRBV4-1	TGCGCCAGCAGCTACCGGGGAAACTCTGGGGCCAACGTCCTGACTTTC	CASSYRGNSGANVLTF
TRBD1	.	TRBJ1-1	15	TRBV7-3	TGTGCCAGCAGCTTAATCAGGGGGCTGAACACTGAAGCTTTCTTT	CASSLIRGLNTEAFF
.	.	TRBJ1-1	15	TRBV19	TGTGCCAGTAGTATTTTTGGGGCTCCGAACACTGAAGCTTTCTTT	CASSIFGAPNTEAFF
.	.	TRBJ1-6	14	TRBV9	TGTGCCAGCAGCTCTCCAGGGGTTAATTCACCCCTCCACTTT	CASSSPGVNSPLHF
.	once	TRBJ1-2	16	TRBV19	TGTGCCAGTAGTATACAGGTTCAGGGCAGGAGCTATGGCTACACCTTC	CASSIQVQGRSYGYTF
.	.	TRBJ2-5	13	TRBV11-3	TGTGCCAGCAGTCTGAACTACCAAGAGACCCAGTACTTC	CASSLNYQETQYF
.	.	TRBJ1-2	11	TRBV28	TGTGCCAGCAGTTCCAGGTATGGCTACACCTTC	CASSSRYGYTF
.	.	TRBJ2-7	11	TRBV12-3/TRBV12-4	TGTGCCAGCAGTTTGACATACGAGCAGTACTTC	CASSLTYEQYF